The next 19 T cell receptor beta chains were all read from a single sample in a study of shared clonotypes between healthy human individuals. Some clones are missing from TCRdb's copy, which holds only in-frame ones; the method was immunoSEQ multiplex PCR. The profile shows a few hundred thousand clones, less than 97% of them singletons. The naive CD8 fraction comprised CD45RO-negative cells positively selected for CCR7 and excluded terminally differentiated effector memory CD45RA+ cells. The sample taken for sequencing was naive CD8+ T cells sorted from blood. The source is a woman between 25 and 40 years old in good health.

This clone was seen only once. The chain combines TRBV27 with TRBJ1-1; D unresolved. The CDR3 sequence is 13 residues long. Trimming took off 6 bases at V and 2 bases at J, with 10 bases between the two ends. The germline V gene has CDR1 MNHEY and CDR2 SMNVEV (reference sequence). Written as DNA, the CDR3 is TGTGCCAGCAGGCCCTCCGGAAACACTGAAGCTTTCTTT. This sequence encodes CASRPSGNTEAFF.

This clone was seen once. This sequence joins TRBV7-9 and TRBJ1-3; no reliable D call. This CDR3 comprises 15 residues. Germline CDR1 is SEHNR and CDR2 is FQNEAQ (reference sequence). Trimming removed 5 bases from V and 0 bases from J, with 11 bases in between. In nucleotides, the CDR3 is TGTGCCAGCAGCCCTCCTACGGACTCTGGAAACACCATATATTTT. It specifies CASSPPTDSGNTIYF.

The chain recombines TRBV19 with TRBJ2-7; possible D gene TRBD2, 7 bases. The CDR3 consists of 14 residues. Per the germline V gene, CDR1 is LNHDA and CDR2 is SQIVND (reference sequence). V lost 5 bases, J lost 4 bases, and 15 bases lay in between. The CDR3 bases are TGTGCCAGTAGTGGGGGGGCTGGAGGGTACGAGCAGTACTTC. Encoded protein: CASSGGAGGYEQYF.

The chain uses TRBV7-9 and TRBJ2-1, with TRBD2 identical over 7 bases. Germline V CDR1 and CDR2: SEHNR, FQNEAQ (reference sequence). With 4 bases clipped from V and 7 bases from J, the junction kept 4 bases outside the gene matches. CDR3 size: 13 residues. In nucleotides, the CDR3 is TGTGCCAGCAGCTCGACTAGCATGAATGAGCAGTTCTTC. Translated: CASSSTSMNEQFF. The full variable domain, rest sourced from reference TRBV7-9 and TRBJ2-1, is DTGVSQNPRHKITKRGQNVTFRCDPISEHNRLYWYRQTLGQGPEFLTYFQNEAQLEKSRLLSDRFSAERPKGSFSTLEIQRTEQGDSAMYLCASSSTSMNEQFFGPGTRLTVL.

This clone was detected only once. The chain joins TRBV5-5 to TRBJ2-7, with unresolved D. Germline-derived CDR1 and CDR2 are SGHKS and YYEKEE (reference sequence). V was clipped by 1 base and J by 0 bases, with 8 bases between them. The CDR3 is 14 residues long. The CDR3 region has the DNA TGTGCCAGCAGCTTGAGTTACGGCTCCTACGAGCAGTACTTC. Residues: CASSLSYGSYEQYF. Filled out from reference TRBV5-5 and TRBJ2-7, the complete variable domain reads DAGVTQSPTHLIKTRGQQVTLRCSPISGHKSVSWYQQVLGQGPQFIFQYYEKEERGRGNFPDRFSARQFPNYSSELNVNALLLGDSALYLCASSLSYGSYEQYFGPGTRLTVT.

The chain has TRBV5-1 and TRBJ2-2; no clear D. This CDR3 spans 13 amino acids. The V and J ends lost 3 bases and 5 bases respectively, with 8 bases between them. Germline loops: CDR1 SGHRS, CDR2 YFSETQ. CDR3 region: CASSYTGTGELFF. In DNA, the CDR3 is TGCGCCAGCAGCTATACTGGAACCGGGGAGCTGTTTTTT.

The V gene is TRBV30, the J gene TRBJ2-7; TRBD2 aligns across 11 bases. V was clipped by 5 bases and J by 5 bases; unmatched bases: 5. Germline V gene lookup returns CDR1 GTSNPN and CDR2 SVGIG (reference sequence). This CDR3 has 13 amino acids. The CDR3 protein is CAWDTSGRHEQYF. The CDR3 DNA reads TGTGCCTGGGATACTAGCGGGAGACACGAGCAGTACTTC.

In the case of this clone: It may be a read error: a sequence one base away is much more abundant. The rearrangement joins TRBV5-6 to TRBJ1-1; D unclear. CDR3 length equals 11 residues. With 1 base removed from V and 3 bases from J, the gap between germline ends came to 1 base. The germline V gene encodes CDR1 SGHDT and CDR2 YYEEEE. The CDR3 region is CASSLYTEAFF. As DNA, the CDR3 is TGTGCCAGCAGCTTGTACACTGAAGCTTTCTTT. The full variable domain, rest sourced from reference TRBV5-6 and TRBJ1-1, is DAGVTQSPTHLIKTRGQQVTLRCSPKSGHDTVSWYQQALGQGPQFIFQYYEEEERQRGNFPDRFSGHQFPNYSSELNVNALLLGDSALYLCASSLYTEAFFGQGTRLTVV.

A note on this clone: Within the sample, other DNA sequences also encode this same CDR3. J is TRBJ1-5 and V is TRBV30; D remains ambiguous. The CDR3 loop spans 14 amino acids. The germline V gene encodes CDR1 GTSNPN and CDR2 SVGIG (reference sequence). V lost 3 bases and J 0 bases, leaving 9 bases between the germline ends. CDR3 sequence: CAWSVGGSNQPQHF. As DNA, the CDR3 is TGTGCCTGGAGCGTGGGAGGTAGCAATCAGCCCCAGCATTTT. The whole variable domain, remainder taken from reference TRBV30 and TRBJ1-5, is SQTIHQWPATLVQPVGSPLSLECTVEGTSNPNLYWYRQAAGRGLQLLFYSVGIGQISSEVPQNLSASRPQDRQFILSSKKLLLSDSGFYLCAWSVGGSNQPQHFGDGTRLSIL.

The J gene is TRBJ2-7, the V gene TRBV19; no firm D call. Germline CDR1 LNHDA, CDR2 SQIVND (reference sequence). The CDR3 consists of 10 residues. The CDR3 DNA follows: TGTGCAGTTGGATACTACGAGCAGTACTTC. It specifies CAVGYYEQYF.

J is TRBJ1-2 and V is TRBV5-6; D is possibly TRBD1 (6 bases). The germline V gene encodes CDR1 SGHDT and CDR2 YYEEEE. The CDR3 consists of 13 residues. V lost 5 bases to trimming and J lost 5 bases, with 13 bases between them. In DNA form, the CDR3 reads TGTGCCAGCAGTCACGGGACACCATATGGCTACACCTTC. This codes for CASSHGTPYGYTF.

Regarding this clone: Additional DNA sequences in this sample encode the identical CDR3. The chain uses TRBV19 and TRBJ2-5, with D tentatively TRBD1 (5 bases). This CDR3 comprises 17 residues. Trimming cost V 5 bases and J 2 bases, with 21 bases left between them. The germline V gene has CDR1 LNHDA and CDR2 SQIVND (reference sequence). The chain's CDR3 is CASSPVETDKTQETQYF. The CDR3 bases are TGTGCCAGTAGTCCGGTTGAGACAGATAAGACACAAGAGACCCAGTACTTC.

The chain has TRBV5-4 and TRBJ2-4; 8 nucleotides line up with TRBD1. The CDR3 is 15 residues long. The germline V gene has CDR1 SGHNT and CDR2 YYREEE (reference sequence). Trimming took 7 bases from V and 3 from J; bases not matched to a gene: 9. CDR3 protein: CASLDRGKDKNIQYF. In DNA form, the CDR3 reads TGTGCCAGCCTCGACAGGGGAAAGGACAAAAACATTCAGTACTTC.

To note about this clone: Its ends do not fully match the called genes, so a read error is possible. This CDR3 is also generated by other DNA sequences in the sample. V usage is TRBV13 and J usage is TRBJ2-7; D ambiguous. Per germline, CDR1 PRHDT and CDR2 FYEKMQ (reference sequence). The length of the CDR3 is 11 residues. CDR3 sequence (DNA): TGTGCCAGCAGTTTAGGTCCCGAGCAGTACTTC. Its protein product is CASSLGPEQYF. Complete variable domain (other parts from reference TRBV13 and TRBJ2-7): AAGVIQSPRHLIKEKRETATLKCYPIPRHDTVYWYQQGPGQDPQFLISFYEKMQSDKGSIPDRFSAQQFSDYHSELNMSSLELGDSALYFCASSLGPEQYFGPGTRLTVT.

V and J are TRBV20-1 and TRBJ2-1, with D tentatively TRBD1 (5 bases). Trimming removed 5 bases at V and 9 bases at J, with 8 bases between. The CDR3 extends over 10 amino acids. Germline V gives CDR1 DFQATT, CDR2 SNEGSKA (reference sequence). The chain's CDR3 is CSADRREQFF. CDR3 DNA: TGCAGTGCTGACAGACGTGAGCAGTTCTTC.

V usage is TRBV7-6 and J usage is TRBJ1-5; D not resolved. The CDR3 is 13 amino acids. V was shortened by 3 bases and J by 5 bases, with 8 bases between the two germline ends. Germline CDR1 and CDR2: SGHVS and FNYEAQ. In DNA form, the CDR3 reads TGTGCCAGCAGCTTGACGGCGGATCAGCCCCAGCATTTT. Translation gives CASSLTADQPQHF.

The rearrangement uses TRBV28 and TRBJ2-5, with 7 bases that match TRBD1. Near its end, the DNA agrees better with TRBJ2-7, so the J call may be wrong. The CDR3 loop spans 13 amino acids. The V gene's germline CDR1 is MDHEN and CDR2 SYDVKM. The CDR3 region has the DNA TGTGCCAGCAGCGCCGGGACAGCCTACGAGCAGTACTTC. This encodes CASSAGTAYEQYF.

The CDR3 region has the DNA TGTGCCAGCAGCCGGACAGGGGAAAATTCACCCCTCCACTTT. Amino acid sequence: CASSRTGENSPLHF. The chain is built from TRBV9 and TRBJ1-6; 9 nucleotides match TRBD1. The germline gives CDR1 SGDLS, CDR2 YYNGEE. This CDR3 has 14 residues. J was trimmed by 7 bases and V by 4 bases; bases with no gene match: 3.

This chain links TRBV27 with TRBJ2-1; possibly TRBD1 for D (5 bases). The CDR3 runs to 15 residues. Trimming stripped 5 bases from V and 8 bases from J, with 19 bases between. Germline V gene sequence: CDR1 MNHEY, CDR2 SMNVEV (reference sequence). The CDR3: CASSPYGHPTDEQFF. Written as DNA, the CDR3 is TGTGCCAGCAGTCCATACGGACATCCTACGGATGAGCAGTTCTTC.